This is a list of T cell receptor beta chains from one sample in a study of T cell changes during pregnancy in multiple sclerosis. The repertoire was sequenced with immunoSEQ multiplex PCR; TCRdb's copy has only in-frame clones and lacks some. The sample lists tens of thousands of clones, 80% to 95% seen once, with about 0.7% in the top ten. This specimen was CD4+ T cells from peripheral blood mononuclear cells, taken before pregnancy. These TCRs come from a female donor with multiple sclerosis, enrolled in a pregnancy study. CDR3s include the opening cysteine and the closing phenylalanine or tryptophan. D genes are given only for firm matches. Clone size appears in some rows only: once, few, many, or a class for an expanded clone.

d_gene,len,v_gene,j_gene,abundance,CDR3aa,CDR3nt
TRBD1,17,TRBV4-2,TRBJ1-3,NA,CASSLGQLKKSGNTIYF,TGTGCCAGCTCCCTGGGACAGCTAAAAAAATCTGGAAACACCATATATTTT
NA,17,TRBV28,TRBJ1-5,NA,CASSFGGGQLKGQPQHF,TGTGCCAGCAGTTTTGGGGGGGGACAACTAAAGGGACAGCCCCAGCATTTT
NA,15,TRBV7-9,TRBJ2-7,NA,CASSRGQGMFHEQYF,TGTGCCAGCAGCCGCGGACAAGGAATGTTTCACGAGCAGTACTTC
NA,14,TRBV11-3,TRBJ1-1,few,CASSLGPVNTEAFF,TGTGCCAGCAGCTTAGGGCCAGTGAACACTGAAGCTTTCTTT
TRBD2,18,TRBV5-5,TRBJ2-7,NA,CASSLGYGGAPQVSEQYF,TGTGCCAGCAGCCTGGGGTACGGGGGGGCCCCCCAGGTCAGCGAGCAGTACTTC
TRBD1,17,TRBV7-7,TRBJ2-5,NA,CASSQGQGLWPGETQYF,TGTGCCAGCAGTCAAGGACAGGGTCTATGGCCCGGGGAGACCCAGTACTTC
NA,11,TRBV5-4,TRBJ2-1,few,CASSLVDEQFF,TGTGCCAGCAGCTTGGTCGATGAGCAGTTCTTC
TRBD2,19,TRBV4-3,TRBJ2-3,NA,CASSQDRTSGGNSADTQYF,TGCGCCAGCAGCCAAGATCGGACTAGCGGGGGGAATTCAGCAGATACGCAGTATTTT
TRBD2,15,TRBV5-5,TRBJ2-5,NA,CASSAGTSGSETQYF,TGTGCCAGCAGCGCCGGGACTAGCGGGAGTGAGACCCAGTACTTC
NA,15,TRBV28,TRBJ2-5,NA,CASSRPQGNGETQYF,TGTGCCAGCAGCCGACCACAGGGTAACGGGGAGACCCAGTACTTC
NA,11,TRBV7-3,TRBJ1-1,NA,CASSTWRGAFF,TGTGCCAGCAGCACTTGGCGGGGAGCTTTCTTT
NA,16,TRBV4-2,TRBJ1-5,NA,CASSHVTQDSNQPQHF,TGTGCCAGCAGCCATGTGACACAAGATAGCAATCAGCCCCAGCATTTT
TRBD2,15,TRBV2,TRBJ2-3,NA,CASSLSGGPSDTQYF,TGTGCCAGCAGTCTTAGCGGGGGGCCGTCAGATACGCAGTATTTT
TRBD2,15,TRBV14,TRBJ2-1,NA,CASSRPSGRANEQFF,TGTGCCAGCAGCCGACCTAGCGGGAGAGCCAATGAGCAGTTCTTC
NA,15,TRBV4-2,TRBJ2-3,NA,CASSQGATVAGTQYF,TGTGCCAGCAGCCAAGGGGCGACAGTCGCAGGTACGCAGTATTTT
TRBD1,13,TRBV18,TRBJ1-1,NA,CASATGGRTEAFF,TGTGCCAGCGCGACAGGGGGAAGAACTGAAGCTTTCTTT
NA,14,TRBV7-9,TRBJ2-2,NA,CASSLGQNTGELFF,TGTGCCAGCAGCTTAGGACAGAACACCGGGGAGCTGTTTTTT
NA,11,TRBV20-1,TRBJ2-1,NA,CSATDGGEQFF,TGCAGTGCTACAGACGGAGGTGAGCAGTTCTTC
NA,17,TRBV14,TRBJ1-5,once,CASSPHSFGYSNQPQHF,TGTGCCAGCAGCCCACATTCCTTCGGGTACAGCAATCAGCCCCAGCATTTT
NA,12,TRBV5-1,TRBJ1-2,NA,CASSGSYYGYTF,TGCGCCAGCAGCGGCTCCTACTATGGCTACACCTTC
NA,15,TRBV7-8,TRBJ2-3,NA,CASSFIELGSRTQYF,TGTGCCAGCAGCTTTATAGAGCTAGGGAGTCGAACGCAGTATTTT
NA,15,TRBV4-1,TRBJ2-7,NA,CASSPRVGPPYEQYF,TGCGCCAGCAGCCCCCGGGTGGGTCCTCCCTACGAGCAGTACTTC
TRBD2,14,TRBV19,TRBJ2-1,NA,CASKTLSGRNEQFF,TGTGCCAGTAAAACCCTTAGCGGGAGGAATGAGCAGTTCTTC
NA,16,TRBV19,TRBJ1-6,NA,CASARTGDSDSSPLHF,TGTGCCAGCGCCCGAACAGGAGACAGTGATAGCTCACCCCTCCACTTT
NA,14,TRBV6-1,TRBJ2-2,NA,CASGHLGVTGELFF,TGTGCCAGCGGTCACCTCGGGGTCACCGGGGAGCTGTTTTTT
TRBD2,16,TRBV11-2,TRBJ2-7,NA,CASSLESRGRTNEQYF,TGTGCCAGCAGCTTAGAAAGCCGCGGGAGGACCAACGAGCAGTACTTC
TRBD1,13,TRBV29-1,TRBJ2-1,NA,CSAEDRLNNEQFF,TGCAGCGCCGAGGACAGGCTAAACAATGAGCAGTTCTTC
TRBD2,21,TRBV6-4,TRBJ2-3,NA,CASSDPARVSGTTRSTDTQYF,TGTGCCAGCAGTGACCCGGCCCGGGTTAGCGGGACCACAAGGAGCACAGATACGCAGTATTTT
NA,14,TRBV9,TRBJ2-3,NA,CASSVGPGGDTQYF,TGTGCCAGCAGCGTGGGGCCCGGCGGAGATACGCAGTATTTT
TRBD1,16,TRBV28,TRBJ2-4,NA,CASSWTGGAPGNIQYF,TGTGCCAGCAGCTGGACAGGGGGCGCCCCGGGGAACATTCAGTACTTC
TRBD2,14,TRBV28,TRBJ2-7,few,CASGAGGSSYEQYF,TGTGCCTCCGGAGCGGGAGGGAGCTCCTACGAGCAGTACTTC
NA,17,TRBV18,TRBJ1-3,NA,CASSPTAGTGTGNTIYF,TGTGCCAGCTCACCCACCGCGGGCACAGGGACTGGAAACACCATATATTTT
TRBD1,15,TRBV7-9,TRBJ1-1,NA,CASSWGQPMNTEAFF,TGTGCCAGCAGCTGGGGACAGCCGATGAACACTGAAGCTTTCTTT
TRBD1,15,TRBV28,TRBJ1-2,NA,CASSSASQGADGYTF,TGTGCCAGCAGTTCCGCCTCACAGGGGGCTGATGGCTACACCTTC